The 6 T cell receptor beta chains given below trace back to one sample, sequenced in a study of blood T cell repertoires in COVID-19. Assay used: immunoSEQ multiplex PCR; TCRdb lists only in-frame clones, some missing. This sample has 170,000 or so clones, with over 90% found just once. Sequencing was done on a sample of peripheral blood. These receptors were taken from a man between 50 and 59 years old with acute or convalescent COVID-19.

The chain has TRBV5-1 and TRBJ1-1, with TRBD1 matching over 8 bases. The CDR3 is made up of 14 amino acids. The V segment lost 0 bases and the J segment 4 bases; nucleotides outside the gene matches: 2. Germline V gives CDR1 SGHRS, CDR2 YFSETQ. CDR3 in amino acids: CASSLGQGSTEAFF. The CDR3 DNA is TGCGCCAGCAGCTTGGGACAGGGGAGCACTGAAGCTTTCTTT.

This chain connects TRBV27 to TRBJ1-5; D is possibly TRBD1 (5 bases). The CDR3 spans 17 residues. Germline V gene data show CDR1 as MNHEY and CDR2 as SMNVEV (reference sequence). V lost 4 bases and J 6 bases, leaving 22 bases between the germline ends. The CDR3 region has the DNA TGTGCCAGCAGTTCCCCGCAGGGATTTTTTTTGTTTCAGCCCCAGCATTTT. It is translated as CASSSPQGFFLFQPQHF.

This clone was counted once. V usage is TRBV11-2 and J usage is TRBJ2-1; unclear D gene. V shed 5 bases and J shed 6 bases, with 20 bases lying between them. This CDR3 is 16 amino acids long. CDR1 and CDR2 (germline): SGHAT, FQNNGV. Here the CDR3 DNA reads TGTGCCAGCAGCGTCAACAGAGCCGGCAATAGCAATGAGCAGTTCTTC. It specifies CASSVNRAGNSNEQFF.

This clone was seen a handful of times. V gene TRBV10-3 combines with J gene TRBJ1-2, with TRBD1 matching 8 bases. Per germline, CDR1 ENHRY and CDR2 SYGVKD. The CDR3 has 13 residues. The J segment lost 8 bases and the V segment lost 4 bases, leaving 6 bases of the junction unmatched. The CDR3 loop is CAISAQGDMGYTF. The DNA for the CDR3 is TGTGCCATCAGTGCACAGGGGGATATGGGCTACACCTTC.

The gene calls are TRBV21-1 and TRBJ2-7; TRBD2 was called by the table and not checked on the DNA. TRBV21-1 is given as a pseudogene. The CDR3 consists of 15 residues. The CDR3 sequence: CASSKDRDSTYEQYF. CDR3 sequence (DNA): TGTGCCAGCAGCAAAGACCGGGACTCAACCTACGAGCAGTACTTC.

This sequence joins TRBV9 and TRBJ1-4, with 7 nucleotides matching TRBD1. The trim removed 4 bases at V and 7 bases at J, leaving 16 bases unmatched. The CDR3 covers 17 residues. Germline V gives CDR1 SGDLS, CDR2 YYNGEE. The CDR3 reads CASSPGTEPAAGEKLFF. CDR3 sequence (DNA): TGTGCCAGCAGCCCTGGGACAGAACCAGCAGCAGGTGAAAAACTGTTTTTT. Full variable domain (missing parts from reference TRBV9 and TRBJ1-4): DSGVTQTPKHLITATGQRVTLRCSPRSGDLSVYWYQQSLDQGLQFLIQYYNGEERAKGNILERFSAQQFPDLHSELNLSSLELGDSALYFCASSPGTEPAAGEKLFFGSGTQLSVL.